This TCR beta chain comes out of a study of glioma-infiltrating T cells after dendritic cell vaccination. V was clipped by 5 bases and J by 5 bases, with 17 bases between them. The CDR3 runs to 15 residues. The germline gives CDR1 SGHRS, CDR2 YFSETQ. Time point here: after dendritic cell vaccination, including at tumor progression/relapse. The assay was immunoSEQ multiplex PCR, and TCRdb's table has in-frame clones only and misses some. The sample consists of tens of thousands of clones, more than 75% of them appearing once. The chain carries TRBV5-1 and TRBJ2-1, with a weak D call TRBD2 (6 bases). This clonotype originated in a human donor with glioblastoma. The specimen was blood, collected after dendritic cell vaccination. CDR3: CASSSVPGDHNEQFF. DNA of the CDR3: TGCGCCAGCAGTTCCGTCCCGGGGGATCACAATGAGCAGTTCTTC.